This T cell receptor (beta chain) was recovered during a study of T cell responses to AZD1222 COVID-19 vaccine. The study, taken as a whole, reports: Possibly, clonal diversity was underestimated; donors were largely white British and included more females.

As to this clone: Antigen: not known.

Method: immunoSEQ multiplex PCR; TCRdb's copy keeps in-frame clones and lacks some. There are about 77,000 clones in the sample; roughly 90% occur only once, and 4.7% lies in the top ten. This CDR3 contains 11 residues. From germline, CDR1 is DFQATT and CDR2 SNEGSKA (reference sequence). V lost 5 bases and J 4 bases, leaving 7 bases between the germline ends. This rearrangement joins TRBV20-1 to TRBJ2-3; D is unresolved. The sequence was obtained from an adult who received the AZD1222 COVID-19 vaccine. The source was peripheral blood, collected 28 days after the second AZD1222 dose. The CDR3 DNA is TGCAGTGCTCTCTACCCAGATACGCAGTATTTT. Its protein product is CSALYPDTQYF.